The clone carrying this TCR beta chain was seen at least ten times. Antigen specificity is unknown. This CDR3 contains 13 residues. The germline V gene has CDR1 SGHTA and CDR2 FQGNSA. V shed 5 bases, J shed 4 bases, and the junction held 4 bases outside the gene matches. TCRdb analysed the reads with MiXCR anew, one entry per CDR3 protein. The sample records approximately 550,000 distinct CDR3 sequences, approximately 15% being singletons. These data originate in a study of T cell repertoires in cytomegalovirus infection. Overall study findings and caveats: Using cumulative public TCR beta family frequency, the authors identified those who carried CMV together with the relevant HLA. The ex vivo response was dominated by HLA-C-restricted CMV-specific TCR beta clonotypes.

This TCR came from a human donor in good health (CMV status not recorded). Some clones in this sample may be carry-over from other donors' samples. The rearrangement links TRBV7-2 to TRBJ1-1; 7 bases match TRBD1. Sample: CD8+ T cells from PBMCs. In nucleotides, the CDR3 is TGTGCCAGCAGCCCCGACAGGGCCACTGAAGCTTTCTTT. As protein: CASSPDRATEAFF. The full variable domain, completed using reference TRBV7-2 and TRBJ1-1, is GAGVSQSPSNKVTEKGKDVELRCDPISGHTALYWYRQSLGQGLEFLIYFQGNSAPDKSGLPSDRFSAERTGGSVSTLTIQRTQQEDSAVYLCASSPDRATEAFFGQGTRLTVV.